These 29 T cell receptor beta chains share one sample of origin, sequenced in a study of T cell changes during pregnancy in multiple sclerosis. Profiled with immunoSEQ multiplex PCR; TCRdb holds only in-frame clones, not every one. This sample has some 120,000 clones, with about 95% found just once. The sequencing here drew on peripheral blood, taken after pregnancy. The source is a female donor with multiple sclerosis, enrolled in a pregnancy study.

V is TRBV7-2 and J is TRBJ2-2, with no clear D. Germline loops: CDR1 SGHTA, CDR2 FQGNSA. V was cut by 4 bases and J by 4 bases, with 13 bases left in between. The CDR3 contains 15 residues. The CDR3 DNA follows: TGTGCCAGCAGCTACGTTATCGGCGGCACCGGGGAGCTGTTTTTT. Protein: CASSYVIGGTGELFF.

The CDR3 nucleotides are TGTGCCAGCTCACCACCGGTGGGGCGGAGTTACAATGAGCAGTTCTTC. Protein sequence: CASSPPVGRSYNEQFF. The chain employs TRBV18 and TRBJ2-1, with D possibly matching TRBD1 (5 bases). Germline CDR1 KGHSH, CDR2 LQKENI. The CDR3 consists of 16 residues. V dropped 0 bases and J dropped 4 bases, with 13 bases sitting between them.

The chain couples TRBV19 to TRBJ2-1, with 11 bases fitting TRBD2. The germline V gene encodes CDR1 LNHDA and CDR2 SQIVND (reference sequence). The CDR3 has 15 amino acids. The V and J ends lost 6 bases and 0 bases, in that order; junction bases with no gene match: 1. DNA of the CDR3: TGTGCCAGTAGCACTAGCGGGAGCTCCTACAATGAGCAGTTCTTC. It is translated as CASSTSGSSYNEQFF. The full variable domain, with the rest looked up from reference TRBV19 and TRBJ2-1, is DGGITQSPKYLFRKEGQNVTLSCEQNLNHDAMYWYRQDPGQGLRLIYYSQIVNDFQKGDIAEGYSVSREKKESFPLTVTSAQKNPTAFYLCASSTSGSSYNEQFFGPGTRLTVL.

This sequence joins TRBV5-6 and TRBJ1-1; D not resolved. This CDR3 is built from 13 residues. Germline CDR1 SGHDT, CDR2 YYEEEE. Trimming removed 2 bases from V and 3 bases from J, with 8 bases in between. CDR3 bases: TGTGCCAGCAGCTTCGGCAGGCACACTGAAGCTTTCTTT. This encodes CASSFGRHTEAFF.

The chain combines TRBV19 with TRBJ2-4, with a possible D match to TRBD2 (5 bases). V was pared by 0 bases and J by 4 bases, with 7 bases between. Germline V CDR1 and CDR2: LNHDA, SQIVND (reference sequence). This CDR3 region has 14 residues. This chain's CDR3 is CASSIDGGKNIQYF. Here the CDR3 DNA reads TGTGCCAGTAGTATAGATGGCGGGAAAAACATTCAGTACTTC.

V gene TRBV6-5 combines with J gene TRBJ2-7, with D perhaps TRBD2 (6 bases). Between the trimmed V and J ends, which lost 8 bases and 4 bases, there was a span of 18 bases. The germline V gene encodes CDR1 MNHEY and CDR2 SVGAGI. The CDR3 length is 14 residues. The CDR3 nucleotides read TGTGCCAGCTGGCCGGAGGGCGCCCTTTACGAGCAGTACTTC. Residues: CASWPEGALYEQYF.

The chain employs TRBV29-1 and TRBJ2-5, with 8 bases matching TRBD1. CDR1 and CDR2 (germline): SQVTM, ANQGSEA. This CDR3 has 13 amino acids. The V and J ends lost 3 bases and 5 bases, in that order; junction bases with no gene match: 5. The CDR3 sequence is CSVELRQGETQYF. As DNA, the CDR3 is TGCAGCGTTGAGCTCCGACAGGGGGAGACCCAGTACTTC.

This sequence joins TRBV16 and TRBJ2-6; 7 bases are shared with TRBD2. Germline CDR1 is KGHSY and CDR2 is FQNENV. The CDR3 has 16 residues. Trimming cost V 3 bases and J 2 bases; bases outside gene matches: 4. CDR3 sequence reads: CASSQRGGTGANVLTF. In DNA form, the CDR3 reads TGTGCCAGCAGCCAGAGGGGAGGGACTGGGGCCAACGTCCTGACTTTC.

The chain recombines TRBV29-1 with TRBJ2-2; 9 nucleotides align to TRBD1. The CDR3 length is 13 residues. With 6 bases clipped from V and 4 bases from J, the junction kept 3 bases outside the gene matches. The V gene's germline CDR1 is SQVTM and CDR2 ANQGSEA. The chain's CDR3 is CSVGQGITGELFF. For the CDR3, the DNA is TGCAGCGTAGGACAGGGGATCACCGGGGAGCTGTTTTTT.

The chain joins TRBV6-5 to TRBJ1-2; D gene uncertain. Germline CDR1 is MNHEY and CDR2 is SVGAGI. V shed 2 bases and J shed 3 bases, with 10 bases lying between them. CDR3 length: 14 amino acids. The CDR3 bases are TGTGCCAGCAGTTACCGAGGGTTTTACTATGGCTACACCTTC. This encodes CASSYRGFYYGYTF.

The V call is TRBV7-3, the J call TRBJ2-3; 7 positions match TRBD2. There are 15 residues in the CDR3. Germline V gene lookup returns CDR1 SGHTA and CDR2 FQGTGA. The ends lost 2 bases at V and 2 bases at J; junction bases unmatched: 4. This chain's CDR3 is CASSLVGGTTDTQYF. The CDR3 nucleotides read TGTGCCAGCAGCTTAGTGGGAGGGACCACAGATACGCAGTATTTT.

The chain has TRBV27 and TRBJ2-7; 7 positions match TRBD2. Germline V gene sequence: CDR1 MNHEY, CDR2 SMNVEV (reference sequence). J gave up 4 bases and V 6 bases, and 12 bases lay outside the gene matches. The CDR3 has 15 amino acids. CDR3 region: CASSILVGGRYEQYF. The CDR3 nucleotides are TGTGCCAGCAGCATTCTCGTCGGGGGGAGGTACGAGCAGTACTTC.

V usage is TRBV5-6 and J usage is TRBJ2-7; D gene unclear. Germline V CDR1 and CDR2: SGHDT, YYEEEE. The CDR3 covers 12 residues. Trimming shortened V by 3 bases and J by 5 bases, and 9 bases separated the two germline ends. The CDR3 loop reads CASSSFSHEQYF. DNA for the CDR3: TGTGCCAGCAGCTCGTTTTCTCACGAGCAGTACTTC.

The chain carries TRBV6-5 and TRBJ2-3; D is perhaps TRBD2 (5 bases). Deletions cut 2 bases from V and 9 bases from J, with 12 bases between. Germline CDR1 MNHEY, CDR2 SVGAGI. This CDR3 is built from 13 residues. The CDR3 DNA follows: TGTGCCAGCAGTTACCCGCCGGGGTTAACGCAGTATTTT. It codes for CASSYPPGLTQYF.

V gene TRBV4-2 combines with J gene TRBJ1-4; 8 nucleotides match TRBD1. The CDR3 length is 18 residues. The germline V gene has CDR1 LGHNA and CDR2 YNFKEQ. The V gene end was trimmed by 0 bases and the J gene end by 3 bases; junction bases not matched to a gene: 9. The CDR3 reads CASSQDGRGRVANEKLFF. In DNA form, the CDR3 reads TGTGCCAGCAGCCAAGATGGCAGGGGGCGGGTCGCTAATGAAAAACTGTTTTTT.

V gene TRBV5-1 combines with J gene TRBJ2-1, with D hard to call. CDR3 size: 11 residues. The V gene lost 5 bases and the J gene lost 8 bases, with 8 bases spanning the gap. Per germline, CDR1 SGHRS and CDR2 YFSETQ. CDR3: CASRAADEQFF. The CDR3 region has the DNA TGCGCCAGCAGAGCCGCCGATGAGCAGTTCTTC.

The sample holds one count of this clone. This sequence joins TRBV6-5 and TRBJ2-7, with a weak D call TRBD2 (5 bases). Germline CDR1 and CDR2: MNHEY and SVGAGI. This CDR3 contains 15 residues. Trimming cost V 6 bases and J 0 bases, with 15 bases left between them. The DNA for the CDR3 is TGTGCCAGCAGCCCACCCGGGATGAACTCCTACGAGCAGTACTTC. Translated: CASSPPGMNSYEQYF.

The chain recombines TRBV16 with TRBJ2-1; D remains unclear. Germline-derived CDR1 and CDR2 are KGHSY and FQNENV. The CDR3 has 16 amino acids. Trimming shortened V by 0 bases and J by 0 bases, and 9 bases separated the two germline ends. The CDR3: CASSQSDSSSYNEQFF. The CDR3 nucleotides are TGTGCCAGCAGCCAATCCGACTCGAGCTCCTACAATGAGCAGTTCTTC.

The genes are TRBV19 and TRBJ1-1, with D unresolved. CDR1 LNHDA and CDR2 SQIVND come from the germline V gene (reference sequence). V was cut by 4 bases and J by 1 base, with 4 bases left in between. The CDR3 sequence is 12 residues long. CDR3 sequence: CASSTGNTEAFF. CDR3 DNA: TGTGCCAGTAGTACAGGGAACACTGAAGCTTTCTTT.

This sequence joins TRBV7-2 and TRBJ1-3; D is ambiguous. The CDR3 totals 18 residues. In germline, CDR1 is SGHTA, CDR2 FQGNSA. Between the trimmed V and J ends, which lost 4 bases and 5 bases, there was a span of 24 bases. The CDR3 region has the DNA TGTGCCAGCAGCTCGCCCACTGGTGACGGTTGGGCTCGAAACACCATATATTTT. It yields the protein CASSSPTGDGWARNTIYF.

The chain has TRBV2 and TRBJ2-3, with 11 bases identical to TRBD2. CDR1 and CDR2 (germline): SNHLY, FYNNEI. V shed 6 bases and J 5 bases; nucleotides not matched to a gene: 7. The CDR3 spans 15 residues. DNA for the CDR3: TGTGCCAGCAGCTCCACTAGCGGGAGAGGAGATACGCAGTATTTT. It yields the protein CASSSTSGRGDTQYF.

This chain links TRBV19 with TRBJ2-3, with D possibly matching TRBD2 (5 bases). V lost 1 base and J 2 bases, leaving 19 bases between the germline ends. Germline assignment: CDR1 LNHDA and CDR2 SQIVND (reference sequence). This CDR3 comprises 18 residues. The CDR3 nucleotides are TGTGCCAGTAGTATAGCCCTCCGGGGATGGATTAACACAGATACGCAGTATTTT. Amino acid sequence: CASSIALRGWINTDTQYF.

V gene TRBV29-1 combines with J gene TRBJ1-2; D is perhaps TRBD1 (5 bases). Germline V gene data show CDR1 as SQVTM and CDR2 as ANQGSEA. This CDR3 spans 12 amino acids. V was trimmed by 8 bases and J by 5 bases, leaving 15 bases between them. This CDR3 reads CSLREGLYGYTF. The CDR3 nucleotides are TGCAGCCTGAGGGAGGGGTTGTATGGCTACACCTTC.

The chain links TRBV2 to TRBJ1-5; TRBD1 matches 10 bases. The length of the CDR3 is 15 residues. Germline V CDR1 and CDR2: SNHLY, FYNNEI. The V and J ends lost 6 bases and 4 bases, in that order; junction bases with no gene match: 6. CDR3 in DNA: TGTGCCAGCAGAGCGACGGACAGGGGGAATCAGCCCCAGCATTTT. Protein product: CASRATDRGNQPQHF.

The gene calls are TRBV10-3 and TRBJ2-1; 10 bases fit TRBD2. After removal of 7 bases from V and 4 bases from J, the junction contained 1 base not matched to a gene. Germline assignment: CDR1 ENHRY and CDR2 SYGVKD. The CDR3 covers 13 residues. CDR3 sequence (DNA): TGTGCCATCACTAGCGGGGGATACAATGAGCAGTTCTTC. Its translation is CAITSGGYNEQFF.

The V call is TRBV9, the J call TRBJ2-7, with 11 bases aligning to TRBD1. The CDR3 spans 18 residues. V shed 0 bases and J 6 bases; nucleotides not matched to a gene: 14. Germline CDR1 reads SGDLS; CDR2 reads YYNGEE. Here the CDR3 reads CASSVAAAFGQGALEQYF. CDR3 nucleotide sequence: TGTGCCAGCAGCGTAGCAGCTGCGTTTGGACAGGGGGCTCTCGAGCAGTACTTC.

About this clone itself: The same CDR3 can be traced to other DNA sequences in this sample. The chain employs TRBV7-2 and TRBJ1-4; D is uncertain. Germline V gene data show CDR1 as SGHTA and CDR2 as FQGNSA. V shed 1 base and J shed 8 bases, with 8 bases lying between them. The length of the CDR3 is 13 residues. The CDR3 sequence is CASSLVVFEKLFF. In DNA form, the CDR3 reads TGTGCCAGCAGCTTAGTTGTATTCGAAAAACTGTTTTTT.

V gene TRBV6-5 combines with J gene TRBJ2-7; D possibly corresponds to TRBD2 (6 bases). The V end was cut by 2 bases, the J end by 4 bases, with 9 bases between. The CDR3 covers 13 residues. Per germline, CDR1 MNHEY and CDR2 SVGAGI. DNA for the CDR3: TGTGCCAGCAGTTACGGGGGGTGGTACGAGCAGTACTTC. Its protein is CASSYGGWYEQYF.

The rearrangement links TRBV5-4 to TRBJ1-3; no firm D call. V was pared by 4 bases and J by 0 bases, with 11 bases between. In germline, CDR1 is SGHNT, CDR2 YYREEE (reference sequence). There are 15 residues in the CDR3. The CDR3 here is CASSPEINSGNTIYF. The CDR3, as DNA: TGTGCCAGCAGCCCAGAAATCAACTCTGGAAACACCATATATTTT.